These 8 T cell receptor beta chains were sequenced from one sample in a study of CD8 T cells in ankylosing spondylitis. These TCRs' antigens remain unknown. Study results and limitations: What appeared characteristic of ankylosing spondylitis blood was a TCR beta motif of seven to nine highly homologous variants.

TCRdb itself ran the 5' RACE reads through MiXCR, one entry per CDR3 protein. Among about 390,000 distinct CDR3 sequences, 20% to 25% were seen once, and the ten largest hold 15% to 20%. The sample consisted of blood, either unsorted or a sorted T cell fraction (not recorded which). These receptors were obtained from a male donor with ankylosing spondylitis.

The rearrangement joins TRBV20-1 to TRBJ1-1; TRBD1 might be the D (6 bases). The CDR3 has 13 residues. Trimming took off 2 bases at V and 0 bases at J, with 7 bases between the two ends. Per the germline V gene, CDR1 is DFQATT and CDR2 is SNEGSKA (reference sequence). In nucleotides, the CDR3 is TGCAGTGCTAGAACAGGGTTGAACACTGAAGCTTTCTTT. Its translation is CSARTGLNTEAFF.

V usage is TRBV20-1 and J usage is TRBJ1-2; D is uncertain. Germline CDR1 reads DFQATT; CDR2 reads SNEGSKA (reference sequence). The CDR3 totals 10 residues. CDR3 nucleotide sequence: TGCAGAGGCCCCAGCCAAGGCTACACCTTC. Amino acid sequence: CRGPSQGYTF.

V gene TRBV7-2 combines with J gene TRBJ1-2; 8 bases match TRBD1. V gave up 6 bases and J gave up 0 bases; unmatched junction bases: 12. Germline V gene data show CDR1 as SGHTA and CDR2 as FQGNSA. The CDR3 sequence is 17 residues long. CDR3 sequence reads: CASRYTGGPTPNYGYTF. CDR3 nucleotides: TGTGCCAGCAGGTACACAGGGGGACCCACCCCTAACTATGGCTACACCTTC.

The chain has TRBV20-1 and TRBJ2-1; the D gene is possibly TRBD1 (5 bases). The ends were cut back, 3 bases at V and 8 bases at J, with 17 bases in the middle. CDR3 length: 14 amino acids. Germline CDR1 is DFQATT and CDR2 is SNEGSKA (reference sequence). CDR3 amino acids: CSARSQGSRHEQFF. The CDR3 DNA reads TGCAGTGCTAGGTCTCAGGGTAGTCGACATGAGCAGTTCTTC.

The V gene is TRBV4-3, the J gene TRBJ1-5; TRBD1 matches 7 bases. The CDR3 runs to 15 residues. The germline CDR1 and CDR2 sequences are LGHNA and YSLEER. Trimming removed 1 base from V and 5 bases from J; junction bases left unmatched: 5. CDR3: CASSQGGGRHQPQHF. Here the CDR3 DNA reads TGCGCCAGCAGCCAAGGAGGGGGCAGGCATCAGCCCCAGCATTTT.

V gene TRBV7-2 combines with J gene TRBJ1-2; D is ambiguous. Trimming left V 3 bases short and J 8 bases short, with 7 bases between. From germline, CDR1 is SGHTA and CDR2 FQGNSA. This CDR3 region has 11 residues. The CDR3 nucleotides are TGTGCCAGCAGCTTTTTGCTCGGCTACACCTTC. This translates into CASSFLLGYTF.

This clonotype turned up a few times. The genes are TRBV11-2 and TRBJ2-1, with 13 bases matching TRBD2. This CDR3 has 15 amino acids. The J segment lost 7 bases and the V segment lost 8 bases, leaving 8 bases of the junction unmatched. Per the germline V gene, CDR1 is SGHAT and CDR2 is FQNNGV. The CDR3 DNA reads as TGTGCCAGCGGTGGGACTAGCGGGATTAGGAATGAGCAGTTCTTC. Protein: CASGGTSGIRNEQFF.

The V gene is TRBV20-1, the J gene TRBJ2-6; 12 nucleotides agree with TRBD2. The CDR3 spans 22 residues. The junction had 15 bases not matched to a gene; V was cut back by 0 bases and J by 0 bases. Germline V gives CDR1 DFQATT, CDR2 SNEGSKA (reference sequence). CDR3 in DNA: TGCAGTGCTAGAGAATTGGCACTTGTTGGACTAGCGGGATACTCTGGGGCCAACGTCCTGACTTTC. Translated: CSARELALVGLAGYSGANVLTF.